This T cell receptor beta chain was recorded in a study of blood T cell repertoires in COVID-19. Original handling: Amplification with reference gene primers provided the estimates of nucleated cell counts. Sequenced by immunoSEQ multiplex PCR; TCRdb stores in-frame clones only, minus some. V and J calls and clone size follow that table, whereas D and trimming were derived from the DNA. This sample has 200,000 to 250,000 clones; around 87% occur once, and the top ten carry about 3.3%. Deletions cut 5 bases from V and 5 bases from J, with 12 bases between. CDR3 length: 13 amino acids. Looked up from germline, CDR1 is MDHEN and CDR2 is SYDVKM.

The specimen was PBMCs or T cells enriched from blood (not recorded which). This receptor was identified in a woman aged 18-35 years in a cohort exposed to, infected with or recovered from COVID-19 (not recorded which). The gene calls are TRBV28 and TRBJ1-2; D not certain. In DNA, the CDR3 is TGTGCCAGCAGTCCCGGGGAAGCTTATGGCTACACCTTC. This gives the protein CASSPGEAYGYTF.